The next 3 T cell receptor beta chains were all read from a single sample in a study of technical replicates of blood from four donors. Here immunoSEQ multiplex PCR was the method, and the copy in TCRdb shows in-frame clones only, minus some. In the table there are 50,000 to 60,000 clones, about 95% of which are singletons. Sequenced: PBMCs. All receptors derive from a human donor in good health. Some clones in this sample may be carry-over from other donors' samples.

The genes are TRBV5-1 and TRBJ2-1; 10 bases are shared with TRBD2. Trimming removed 2 bases from V and 3 bases from J; junction bases left unmatched: 2. Germline CDR1 is SGHRS and CDR2 is YFSETQ. This CDR3 contains 15 residues. CDR3 sequence: CASSFEREGYNEQFF. DNA for the CDR3: TGCGCCAGCAGCTTCGAGCGGGAGGGCTACAATGAGCAGTTCTTC.

The chain combines TRBV6-5 with TRBJ1-2; a possible D gene is TRBD1 (5 bases). CDR1 is MNHEY and CDR2 is SVGAGI in the germline V gene. Trimming took 6 bases from V and 8 from J, leaving 13 bases between them. CDR3 size: 12 residues. The CDR3 loop reads CASRLGLWGYTF. CDR3 nucleotide sequence: TGTGCCAGCAGGTTGGGACTCTGGGGCTACACCTTC.

The V call is TRBV4-3, the J call TRBJ2-5; perhaps TRBD2 as D (5 bases). Looked up from germline, CDR1 is LGHNA and CDR2 is YSLEER. This CDR3 is 16 amino acids long. V was trimmed by 0 bases and J by 5 bases, leaving 16 bases between them. Written as DNA, the CDR3 is TGCGCCAGCAGCCAAGAATGGTCCTCCGGCGGGGAGACCCAGTACTTC. This sequence encodes CASSQEWSSGGETQYF.